The source of this T cell receptor beta chain is a study of shared clonotypes between healthy human individuals. Notes on the study in general: In having few donors, the study represented limited genetic and exposure-history diversity.

Assay execution proceeded at the deep level. Original processing notes: Because ImmunoSEQ provided only junction sequences with no quality scores, the filtering differed. TCRdb's table, derived via immunoSEQ multiplex PCR, lists solely in-frame clones and lacks some. Clone size and V and J calls were adopted from that table, with D and trimming inferred from the DNA. Here the sample spans roughly 500,000 clones, more than 75% being singletons. The donor population consisted of healthy HIV-negative adults with no recent acute infections or vaccinations. With regard to this clone: Its antigen is as yet unknown.

Sequenced input: PBMCs. This receptor was taken from a woman between 40 and 55 years old in good health. Some clones in this sample may be carry-over from other donors' samples.

The CDR3 loop is CAISESRDRGAWAKNIQYF. The CDR3, as DNA: TGTGCCATCAGTGAGTCGCGCGACAGGGGCGCCTGGGCCAAAAACATTCAGTACTTC. The chain links TRBV10-3 to TRBJ2-4; 8 nucleotides agree with TRBD1. The CDR3 has 19 amino acids. The V gene's germline CDR1 is ENHRY and CDR2 SYGVKD. J gave up 1 base and V 0 bases, and 11 bases lay outside the gene matches.